This passage covers 16 T cell receptor beta chains from one sample sequenced in a study of blood T cell repertoires in COVID-19. Only in-frame clones appear in the TCRdb table, and some are missing; sequencing was by immunoSEQ multiplex PCR. The sample includes under 200,000 clones, roughly 87% seen only once; the top ten take 7% to 8%. Sequenced material: PBMCs or T cells enriched from blood (not recorded which). The receptors here all came from a woman between 50 and 59 years old who had recovered from COVID-19.

The chain couples TRBV28 to TRBJ1-1; D perhaps matches TRBD1 (5 bases). This CDR3 is 14 amino acids long. CDR1 is MDHEN and CDR2 is SYDVKM in the germline V gene. The germline V and J ends were trimmed by 3 bases and 3 bases, with 11 bases remaining between them. CDR3 residues: CASSLGRGYTEAFF. The CDR3 coding sequence is TGTGCCAGCAGTTTGGGGAGGGGATACACTGAAGCTTTCTTT.

The V and J genes are TRBV7-8 and TRBJ2-7, with a weak D call TRBD1 (5 bases). Trimming shortened V by 0 bases and J by 3 bases, and 9 bases separated the two germline ends. The CDR3 has 14 amino acids. In germline, CDR1 is SGHVS, CDR2 FQNEAQ. The DNA of the CDR3 is TGTGCCAGCAGCTTAGCGAGTAGGGGCTACGAGCAGTACTTC. The encoded protein is CASSLASRGYEQYF.

The genes are TRBV27 and TRBJ1-1, with 7 bases fitting TRBD1. Germline V lookup: CDR1 MNHEY, CDR2 SMNVEV (reference sequence). There are 14 residues in the CDR3. With V trimmed by 8 bases and J by 5 bases, 11 bases remained unmatched. CDR3 coding DNA: TGTGCCAGCCGAACCGACAGGGCAGGGACTGAAGCTTTCTTT. This encodes CASRTDRAGTEAFF.

This clone was seen a single time. The chain joins TRBV19 to TRBJ2-1; the D is unclear. V was trimmed by 5 bases and J by 5 bases, leaving 10 bases between them. The CDR3 has 13 amino acids. Germline V gene sequence: CDR1 LNHDA, CDR2 SQIVND (reference sequence). The CDR3 nucleotides read TGTGCCAGTAGTGAACACCTGAACAATGAGCAGTTCTTC. This encodes CASSEHLNNEQFF.

The J gene is TRBJ2-7, the V gene TRBV19; 9 bases are a match to TRBD1. The CDR3 covers 15 residues. CDR1 is LNHDA and CDR2 is SQIVND in the germline V gene (reference sequence). The V gene end was trimmed by 4 bases and the J gene end by 5 bases; junction bases not matched to a gene: 9. CDR3 region: CASSTPGQGVDEQYF. The CDR3 DNA sequence: TGTGCCAGTAGTACGCCGGGACAGGGAGTCGACGAGCAGTACTTC.

V is TRBV29-1 and J is TRBJ1-1, with 7 bases that match TRBD1. The CDR3 covers 16 residues. V lost 5 bases to trimming and J lost 1 base; unmatched junction nucleotides: 13. Germline assignment: CDR1 SQVTM and CDR2 ANQGSEA. For the CDR3, the DNA is TGCAGCGTTCAGGGGCTCCGTGGGACAGCGAACACTGAAGCTTTCTTT. Encoded protein: CSVQGLRGTANTEAFF. Complete variable domain (other parts from reference TRBV29-1 and TRBJ1-1): SAVISQKPSRDICQRGTSLTIQCQVDSQVTMMFWYRQQPGQSLTLIATANQGSEATYESGFVIDKFPISRPNLTFSTLTVSNMSPEDSSIYLCSVQGLRGTANTEAFFGQGTRLTVV.

The V call is TRBV10-1, the J call TRBJ2-7; 15 bases align to TRBD2. The CDR3 runs 18 residues. The J segment lost 3 bases and the V segment lost 1 base, leaving 7 bases of the junction unmatched. Germline V gene data show CDR1 as WNHNN and CDR2 as SYGVQD (reference sequence). CDR3 sequence: CASSEFRTSGRARYEQYF. DNA of the CDR3: TGCGCCAGCAGTGAGTTTCGGACTAGCGGGAGGGCCCGCTACGAGCAGTACTTC.

The V call is TRBV18, the J call TRBJ1-6, with D possibly matching TRBD1 (5 bases). Germline V CDR1 and CDR2: KGHSH, LQKENI. Trimming left V 5 bases short and J 0 bases short, with 11 bases between. This CDR3 spans 16 amino acids. Here the CDR3 reads CASSLQASSYNSPLHF. The DNA of the CDR3 is TGTGCCAGCTCATTACAGGCCAGCTCCTATAATTCACCCCTCCACTTT.

The chain recombines TRBV15 with TRBJ2-5; 11 nucleotides match TRBD2. This CDR3 spans 17 amino acids. The V gene end was trimmed by 1 base and the J gene end by 5 bases; junction bases not matched to a gene: 9. CDR1 and CDR2 from the germline V gene are LNHNV and YYDKDF (reference sequence). CDR3 sequence reads: CATSRGGSGRALETQYF. The DNA for the CDR3 is TGTGCCACCAGCAGAGGCGGTAGCGGGAGGGCCTTGGAGACCCAGTACTTC.

The CDR3 spells CASSVGGLSYNEQFF. In DNA, the CDR3 is TGTGCCAGCAGCGTAGGCGGCCTTTCCTACAATGAGCAGTTCTTC. The chain employs TRBV9 and TRBJ2-1; D unresolved. Trimming removed 0 bases at V and 1 base at J, with 8 bases between. The CDR3 spans 15 residues. Germline CDR1 is SGDLS and CDR2 is YYNGEE.

The rearrangement links TRBV6-5 to TRBJ2-3, with D maybe TRBD2 (6 bases). CDR3 length: 14 residues. CDR1 is MNHEY and CDR2 is SVGAGI in the germline V gene. V lost 6 bases, J lost 1 base, and 11 bases lay in between. CDR3 sequence: CASSLGLGTDTQYF. As DNA, the CDR3 is TGTGCCAGCAGCCTGGGACTGGGCACAGATACGCAGTATTTT.

This chain connects TRBV28 to TRBJ2-7; the D gene is possibly TRBD2 (6 bases). V was pared by 7 bases and J by 3 bases, with 19 bases between. In germline, CDR1 is MDHEN, CDR2 SYDVKM. The CDR3 extends over 15 amino acids. For the CDR3, the DNA is TGTGCCAGCAACCGCCAACTGCCGGGAGTCTACGAGCAGTACTTC. Protein sequence: CASNRQLPGVYEQYF. Complete variable domain (other parts from reference TRBV28 and TRBJ2-7): DVKVTQSSRYLVKRTGEKVFLECVQDMDHENMFWYRQDPGLGLRLIYFSYDVKMKEKGDIPEGYSVSREKKERFSLILESASTNQTSMYLCASNRQLPGVYEQYFGPGTRLTVT.

The gene calls are TRBV11-3 and TRBJ1-1; 8 nucleotides align to TRBD1. V lost 0 bases and J lost 3; bases outside the gene matches: 15. Per the germline V gene, CDR1 is SGHNT and CDR2 is YENEEA. The CDR3 is 19 residues long. The CDR3 DNA follows: TGTGCCAGCAGCTTAGACCCTTGGACAGGGCTAGAGAGGTACACTGAAGCTTTCTTT. This encodes CASSLDPWTGLERYTEAFF.

The chain has TRBV5-1 and TRBJ2-3; TRBD1 agrees at 9 bases. The CDR3 is 14 amino acids. Germline trimming cut 5 bases from V and 4 bases from J; bases unmatched to any gene: 5. In germline, CDR1 is SGHRS, CDR2 YFSETQ. In DNA, the CDR3 is TGCGCCAGCAGTTTAACAGGGGGCTCAGATACGCAGTATTTT. Encoded protein: CASSLTGGSDTQYF.

The chain uses TRBV28 and TRBJ2-7, with 7 bases lining up with TRBD1. Germline loops: CDR1 MDHEN, CDR2 SYDVKM. This CDR3 is built from 14 residues. J was trimmed by 4 bases and V by 10 bases; bases with no gene match: 13. The CDR3 bases are TGTGCCAATTCACCGGGACAGACTAAATACGAGCAGTACTTC. Amino acids: CANSPGQTKYEQYF.

This sequence joins TRBV6-1 and TRBJ2-1, with a weak D call TRBD2 (6 bases). CDR3 length: 15 residues. V shed 1 base and J shed 7 bases, with 14 bases lying between them. Germline lookup yields CDR1 MNHNS and CDR2 SASEGT. The DNA for the CDR3 is TGTGCCAGCAGTGAAGGGTCTGGGACTTTTAATGAGCAGTTCTTC. Protein product: CASSEGSGTFNEQFF.